The entry below describes one T cell receptor beta chain. It has no known antigen specificity. Base quality data are lacking; no much larger clone is found one base away. CD4+ T cells from unexposed donors were collected before the COVID-19 pandemic (2011-2018). Naive and memory CD4+ T cells were separated from cryopreserved PBMCs through CD4 enrichment, which was followed by EasySep naive CD4+ T cell enrichment. The leukapheresis product used for the unexposed donors was purchased from a commercial source. PBMCs were isolated from leukapheresis product or whole blood by Ficoll-Paque PLUS gradient centrifugation. PBMCs were either cryopreserved at -140 degrees C or used fresh in the expansion assay. The QIAamp Micro DNA Kit was used to extract genomic DNA from the CD4+ T cells. The germline V gene provides CDR1 SNHLY and CDR2 FYNNEI. The junction shows trimming of 10 bases on V and 5 bases on J, plus 14 bases between the germline ends. Spanning cysteine to phenylalanine, the CDR3 consists of 13 amino acids. Only the CDR3 part of the read is kept: 39 bases, read in frame from the first base.

These data originate in a study of CD4 T cells in relation to SARS-CoV-2 and coronaviruses (dated by TCRdb to about 2021). A note on the overall study: Patient-derived lymphoblastoid cell lines were used to map the HLA restriction of shared crossreactive spike epitopes. Memory CD4+ T cell crossreactivity between SARS-CoV-2 and common cold coronavirus spike proteins was assessed at the TCR clonotype level in the study. The Adaptive Biotechnologies TCR-sequencing kit was used to sequence samples from a few pre-COVID donors and the naive versus memory experiments, while other data came from Illumina-based sequencing. A different TCR-beta assay, based on Illumina, was used to sequence expansion assays from other donors in the study. What the study reported, not specific to this receptor: The study was limited by small numbers of patients and tested TCRs. Because no donor provided both pre-pandemic and post-infection samples, tracing the source of pre-existing responses was limited. Crossreactive clones showed significantly weaker SARS-CoV-2-driven expansion than monoreactive clones, consistent with antigenic imprinting. Approximately 61% of donors had memory CD4+ clonotypes that crossrecognized SARS-CoV-2 and at least one common cold coronavirus spike. Sequencing naive versus memory cells indicated that the assay picks up memory recall responses, not primary responses primed during culture. Because the crossreactivity analysis focused on spike protein, crossreactivity against other viral proteins was not assessed.

DNA from uncultured naive and memory CD4+ T cells underwent immunoSEQ TCR-beta sequencing at deep resolution. As for the authors' bioinformatics: During preprocessing, nonproductive sequences were removed, as were CDR3s that did not start with C, did not end with F or W, or were shorter than 7 amino acids. Cultured and uncultured naive and memory CD4+ repertoires were searched for CDR3s previously identified as spike- and CEF-reactive. CDR3 homology was quantified as pairwise Levenshtein distance, calculated with the stringdist R package after three terminal residues were trimmed from each end. The table was pulled from immuneACCESS by TCRdb, which kept in-frame rearrangements only. Such tables lose some clones; where checked, under half of the loss comes from unresolved V genes, and the rest has no known cause. V and J calls and clone size are given by that table; D and trimming were obtained from the DNA. The sample includes under 90,000 clones, with approximately 95% observed a single time. Clones ranked in the top ten supply under 0.25% of the sample.

This sequence originates from a human donor in good health. In this chain, TRBV2 is recombined with TRBJ1-4; possibly the D gene is TRBD1, per 5 matching bases. The sequencing sample was made of naive CD4+ T cells from PBMCs. The sample's cell subset or site label, in plain terms: naive CD4+ T cells isolated by negative enrichment. The DNA reads as follows: TGTGCCAAGAGGGACGGGATGAATGAAAAACTGTTTTTT. It is translated as CAKRDGMNEKLFF.